One and the same sample provided the 4 T cell receptor beta chains below, sequenced in a study of cytomegalovirus exposure and HLA in healthy donors. PCR amplification relied on 60 Vbeta primers (plus 13 Jbeta primers). Libraries were prepared by immunoSEQ multiplex PCR; TCRdb keeps only in-frame clonotypes and omits some of them. The sample contains about 140,000 clones, roughly four fifths of which appear only once. The sample was PBMCs. The receptor source for this set is a woman aged 40 to 49 in good health and CMV-seronegative.

This clone qualifies as medium-sized. This chain connects TRBV2 to TRBJ1-1, with 8 positions matching TRBD1. Germline assignment: CDR1 SNHLY and CDR2 FYNNEI. The CDR3 extends over 16 amino acids. Trimming removed 1 base from V and 5 bases from J; junction bases left unmatched: 9. The CDR3 DNA is TGTGCCAGCAGTGAAGGTTCCAGGGGGCAGGATACTGAAGCTTTCTTT. This codes for CASSEGSRGQDTEAFF.

The chain employs TRBV28 and TRBJ1-1, with D uncertain. Germline CDR1 reads MDHEN; CDR2 reads SYDVKM. Trimming pared 9 bases from V and 11 bases from J, leaving 16 bases between. The CDR3 loop spans 11 amino acids. This CDR3 is CASLREQAAFF. CDR3 DNA: TGTGCCAGTCTGAGGGAGCAAGCGGCTTTCTTT.

The chain has TRBV5-6 and TRBJ2-3; 10 nucleotides align to TRBD2. V shed 4 bases, J shed 2 bases, and the junction held 7 bases outside the gene matches. The CDR3 consists of 16 residues. The germline V gene has CDR1 SGHDT and CDR2 YYEEEE. The CDR3 sequence is CASSVLAGVSTDTQYF. CDR3 in DNA: TGTGCCAGCAGCGTCCTAGCGGGAGTTTCCACAGATACGCAGTATTTT. Full variable domain (rest looked up from reference TRBV5-6 and TRBJ2-3): DAGVTQSPTHLIKTRGQQVTLRCSPKSGHDTVSWYQQALGQGPQFIFQYYEEEERQRGNFPDRFSGHQFPNYSSELNVNALLLGDSALYLCASSVLAGVSTDTQYFGPGTRLTVL.

This rearrangement joins TRBV7-3 to TRBJ1-1; no firm D call. The CDR3 is 13 amino acids. V dropped 1 base and J dropped 1 base, with 4 bases sitting between them. The germline gives CDR1 SGHTA, CDR2 FQGTGA. The CDR3 nucleotides are TGTGCCAGCAGCTTAATCAAGAACACTGAAGCTTTCTTT. Protein sequence: CASSLIKNTEAFF.